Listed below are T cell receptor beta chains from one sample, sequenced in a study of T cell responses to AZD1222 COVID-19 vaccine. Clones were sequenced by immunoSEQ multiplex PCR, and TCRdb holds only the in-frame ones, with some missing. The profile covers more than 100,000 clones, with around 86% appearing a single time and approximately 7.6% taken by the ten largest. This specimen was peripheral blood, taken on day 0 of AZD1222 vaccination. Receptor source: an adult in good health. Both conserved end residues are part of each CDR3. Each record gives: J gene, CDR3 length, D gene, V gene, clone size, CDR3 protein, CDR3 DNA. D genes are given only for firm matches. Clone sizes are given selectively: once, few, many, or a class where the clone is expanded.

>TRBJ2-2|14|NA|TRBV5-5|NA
CASSFRTVTGELFF
TGTGCCAGCAGCTTCAGGACAGTCACCGGGGAGCTGTTTTTT
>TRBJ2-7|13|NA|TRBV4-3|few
CASSHETSYEQYF
TGCGCCAGCAGCCATGAGACCTCCTACGAGCAGTACTTC
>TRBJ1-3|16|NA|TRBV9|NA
CASSVDPVYSGNTIYF
TGTGCCAGCAGCGTTGACCCAGTCTACTCTGGAAACACCATATATTTT
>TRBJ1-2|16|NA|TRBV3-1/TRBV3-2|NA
CASSQARAPWDYGYTF
TGTGCCAGCAGCCAAGCCCGGGCACCATGGGACTATGGCTACACCTTC
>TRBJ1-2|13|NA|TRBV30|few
CAWSEGGNYGYTF
TGTGCCTGGAGTGAGGGCGGCAACTATGGCTACACCTTC
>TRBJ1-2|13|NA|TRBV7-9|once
CASSLGQVYGYTF
TGTGCCAGCAGCTTAGGACAGGTCTATGGCTACACCTTC
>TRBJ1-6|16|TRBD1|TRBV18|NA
CASSPPGQGRNSPLHF
TGTGCCAGCTCACCACCGGGACAGGGGAGGAATTCACCCCTCCACTTT
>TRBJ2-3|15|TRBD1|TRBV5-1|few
CASSLGQGFTDTQYF
TGCGCCAGCAGCTTGGGACAGGGCTTCACAGATACGCAGTATTTT
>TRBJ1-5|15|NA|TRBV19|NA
CASSIDIGGNQPQHF
TGTGCCAGTAGTATAGATATCGGCGGCAATCAGCCCCAGCATTTT
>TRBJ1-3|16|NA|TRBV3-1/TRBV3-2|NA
CASSQVEKMTGNTIYF
TGTGCCAGCAGCCAAGTCGAGAAAATGACTGGAAACACCATATATTTT
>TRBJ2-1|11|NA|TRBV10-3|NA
CATAAENEQFF
TGTGCCACCGCCGCGGAGAATGAGCAGTTCTTC
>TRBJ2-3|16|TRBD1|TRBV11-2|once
CASSASTGRGADTQYF
TGTGCCAGCAGCGCCTCGACAGGGAGAGGGGCAGATACGCAGTATTTT
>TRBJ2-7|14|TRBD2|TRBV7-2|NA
CASNPSGSGYEQYF
TGTGCCAGTAATCCTAGCGGGAGTGGCTACGAGCAGTACTTC
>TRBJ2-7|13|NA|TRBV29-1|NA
CSASGQKTYEQYF
TGCAGCGCCTCCGGCCAGAAAACCTACGAGCAGTACTTC
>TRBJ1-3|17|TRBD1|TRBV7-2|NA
CASSPRTGIVSGNTIYF
TGTGCCAGCAGCCCAAGGACAGGGATCGTCTCTGGAAACACCATATATTTT
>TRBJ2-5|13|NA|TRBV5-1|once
CASSTGLQETQYF
TGCGCCAGCAGCACGGGACTGCAAGAGACCCAGTACTTC
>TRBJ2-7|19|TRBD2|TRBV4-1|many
CASSLLAGRGLANSYEQYF
TGCGCCAGCAGCCTACTGGCGGGGCGGGGACTAGCGAACTCCTACGAGCAGTACTTC
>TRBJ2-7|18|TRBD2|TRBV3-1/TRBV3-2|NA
CASSHRQIGGDVSYEQYF
TGTGCCAGCAGCCACCGTCAGATCGGGGGGGACGTCTCCTACGAGCAGTACTTC
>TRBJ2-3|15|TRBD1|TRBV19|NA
CASSTRQGSTDTQYF
TGTGCCAGTAGTACGAGACAGGGTAGCACAGATACGCAGTATTTT
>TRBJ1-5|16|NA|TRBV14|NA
CASSLQSREFNQPQHF
TGTGCCAGCAGCCTTCAGTCTCGGGAGTTCAATCAGCCCCAGCATTTT
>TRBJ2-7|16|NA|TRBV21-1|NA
CASSKDPDRVRYEQYF
TGTGCCAGCAGCAAAGACCCGGACAGGGTGAGGTACGAGCAGTACTTC
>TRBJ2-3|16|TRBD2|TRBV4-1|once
CASSQEERGGLDTQYF
TGCGCCAGCAGCCAAGAAGAGCGGGGTGGTTTAGATACGCAGTATTTT
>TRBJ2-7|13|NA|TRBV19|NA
CASSMVGEYEQYF
TGTGCCAGTAGTATGGTCGGGGAGTACGAGCAGTACTTC
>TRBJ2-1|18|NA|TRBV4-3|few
CASSQDRGALSSYNEQFF
TGCGCCAGCAGCCAAGATCGGGGGGCGTTGAGCTCCTACAATGAGCAGTTCTTC
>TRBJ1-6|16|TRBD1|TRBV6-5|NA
CASSSTGTVFNSPLHF
TGTGCCAGCAGTTCAACCGGGACAGTCTTTAATTCACCCCTCCACTTT
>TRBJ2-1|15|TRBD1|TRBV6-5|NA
CASRRQGASYNEQFF
TGTGCCAGCAGGCGACAGGGGGCGTCCTACAATGAGCAGTTCTTC
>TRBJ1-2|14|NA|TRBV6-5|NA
CASSYSARAGGYTF
TGTGCCAGCAGTTACTCAGCCAGGGCAGGGGGCTACACCTTC
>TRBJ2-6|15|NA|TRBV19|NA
CASSMGRDGANVLTF
TGTGCCAGTAGTATGGGCAGGGACGGGGCCAACGTCCTGACTTTC
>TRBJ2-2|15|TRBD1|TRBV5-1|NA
CASATLGGGTGELFF
TGCGCCAGCGCAACCCTAGGGGGCGGTACCGGGGAGCTGTTTTTT
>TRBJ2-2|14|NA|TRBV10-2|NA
CASSETSGRSGLFF
TGCGCCAGCAGTGAGACGTCAGGGAGGTCGGGGCTGTTTTTT